This is a list of T cell receptor beta chains from one sample in a study of cytomegalovirus exposure and HLA in healthy donors. The repertoire was sequenced with immunoSEQ multiplex PCR; TCRdb's copy has only in-frame clones and lacks some. The profile covers about 70,000 clones, with 55% to 75% appearing a single time and around 17% taken by the ten largest. The material sequenced was PBMCs. These receptors originate from a man aged 35 to 55 in good health and CMV-seropositive. The CDR3 runs from the conserved cysteine through the conserved F or W. Fields, in order: V gene, clone size, J gene, D gene, CDR3 protein, CDR3 DNA. D genes are given only for firm matches. Some rows have no size entry. The others give once, few or many, or a class for an expanded clone.

V gene: TRBV19; clone size: NA; J gene: TRBJ2-2; D gene: NA; CDR3 protein: CASSTDFGWTGELFF; CDR3 DNA: TGTGCCAGTAGTACGGACTTTGGGTGGACCGGGGAGCTGTTTTTT
V gene: TRBV1; clone size: NA; J gene: TRBJ2-2; D gene: NA; CDR3 protein: CTSSPTGQGRRTGELFF; CDR3 DNA: TGCACCAGCAGCCCCACGGGACAGGGACGTCGGACCGGGGAGCTGTTTTTT
V gene: TRBV2; clone size: NA; J gene: TRBJ2-1; D gene: NA; CDR3 protein: CASSEEGDNEQFF; CDR3 DNA: TGTGCCAGCAGTGAAGAGGGAGACAATGAGCAGTTCTTC
V gene: TRBV5-6; clone size: NA; J gene: TRBJ2-1; D gene: TRBD2; CDR3 protein: CASRWGTSGANNNEQFF; CDR3 DNA: TGTGCCAGCAGGTGGGGTACTAGCGGGGCTAACAACAATGAGCAGTTCTTC
V gene: TRBV2; clone size: NA; J gene: TRBJ1-5; D gene: TRBD1; CDR3 protein: CASTPGGGAGQPQHF; CDR3 DNA: TGTGCCAGCACCCCGGGAGGGGGCGCGGGACAGCCCCAGCATTTT
V gene: TRBV11-2; clone size: few; J gene: TRBJ2-2; D gene: NA; CDR3 protein: CASRKQSQLTGELFF; CDR3 DNA: TGTGCCAGCAGAAAGCAGTCACAGTTGACCGGGGAGCTGTTTTTT
V gene: TRBV5-4; clone size: many; J gene: TRBJ1-2; D gene: TRBD1; CDR3 protein: CASSLVGQGFGGYTF; CDR3 DNA: TGTGCCAGCAGCTTGGTCGGACAGGGTTTCGGCGGCTACACCTTC
V gene: TRBV9; clone size: NA; J gene: TRBJ1-2; D gene: NA; CDR3 protein: CASSVGSQVANYGYTF; CDR3 DNA: TGTGCCAGCAGCGTAGGTTCCCAGGTTGCTAACTATGGCTACACCTTC
V gene: TRBV6-5; clone size: NA; J gene: TRBJ2-7; D gene: TRBD1; CDR3 protein: CASSRGQGGEQYF; CDR3 DNA: TGTGCCAGCAGCCGAGGACAGGGGGGCGAGCAGTACTTC
V gene: TRBV18; clone size: few; J gene: TRBJ1-2; D gene: NA; CDR3 protein: CASSRPQILNYGYTF; CDR3 DNA: TGTGCCAGCTCACGGCCACAGATACTTAACTATGGCTACACCTTC
V gene: TRBV4-1; clone size: NA; J gene: TRBJ2-3; D gene: TRBD2; CDR3 protein: CASSRLTSGSTDTQYF; CDR3 DNA: TGCGCCAGCAGCCGACTTACTAGCGGCTCCACAGATACGCAGTATTTT